One sample yielded the 16 T cell receptor beta chains listed below, sequenced in a study of blood T cell repertoires in COVID-19. Sequenced by immunoSEQ multiplex PCR; TCRdb stores in-frame clones only, minus some. The sample gives tens of thousands of clones, approximately 83% of which show up once; approximately 6% is in the top ten. The sequencing input was peripheral blood. These receptor sequences come from an elderly woman with active or convalescent COVID-19.

V is TRBV6-5 and J is TRBJ2-5, with 13 bases that match TRBD2. Trimming removed 10 bases from V and 2 bases from J; junction bases left unmatched: 7. CDR1 and CDR2 from the germline V gene are MNHEY and SVGAGI. This CDR3 region has 15 residues. This CDR3 is CATQLLAGGQETQYF. The CDR3 DNA follows: TGTGCCACCCAATTACTAGCGGGAGGGCAAGAGACCCAGTACTTC.

The V and J genes are TRBV28 and TRBJ2-3; the D gene is possibly TRBD1 (5 bases). Germline V gives CDR1 MDHEN, CDR2 SYDVKM. The V end was cut by 1 base, the J end by 2 bases, with 13 bases between. The CDR3 is 16 amino acids. The CDR3 protein is CASSLFGASTTDTQYF. The CDR3 DNA is TGTGCCAGCAGTTTATTTGGGGCGAGTACCACAGATACGCAGTATTTT.

The chain couples TRBV6-5 to TRBJ2-6; the D gene is possibly TRBD1 (5 bases). CDR3 size: 14 residues. Germline CDR1 reads MNHEY; CDR2 reads SVGAGI. V was pared by 6 bases and J by 4 bases, with 10 bases between. As DNA, the CDR3 is TGTGCCAGCAGATCAGGGATCGGGGCCAACGTCCTGACTTTC. Protein: CASRSGIGANVLTF.

J is TRBJ2-3 and V is TRBV4-2; D is unclear. This CDR3 has 15 residues. Germline CDR1 reads LGHNA; CDR2 reads YNFKEQ. V dropped 2 bases and J dropped 2 bases, with 11 bases sitting between them. In DNA form, the CDR3 reads TGTGCCAGCAGCCAAAGTCACAGAGACACAGATACGCAGTATTTT. This codes for CASSQSHRDTDTQYF.

The rearrangement joins TRBV3-1 (or the pseudogene TRBV3-2) to TRBJ1-1; the D gene is possibly TRBD1 (6 bases). Germline CDR1 LGHDT, CDR2 YNNKEL (reference sequence). The CDR3 has 13 amino acids. V lost 4 bases and J 3 bases, leaving 9 bases between the germline ends. For the CDR3, the DNA is TGTGCCAGCAGCCGAAACAGGGACACTGAAGCTTTCTTT. This gives the protein CASSRNRDTEAFF.

J is TRBJ2-7 and V is TRBV27; the D gene is possibly TRBD1 (6 bases). Germline V gene data show CDR1 as MNHEY and CDR2 as SMNVEV (reference sequence). The CDR3 totals 19 residues. Trimming took 0 bases from V and 2 from J, leaving 23 bases between them. The CDR3 here is CASSLSTPMSGAYTYEQYF. The CDR3 DNA reads TGTGCCAGCAGTTTATCGACCCCTATGTCAGGGGCCTATACCTACGAGCAGTACTTC.

This clone was seen only a few times. The chain has TRBV4-2 and TRBJ2-2, with 9 bases fitting TRBD2. The CDR3 has 17 residues. Germline-derived CDR1 and CDR2 are LGHNA and YNFKEQ. The V gene end was trimmed by 0 bases and the J gene end by 4 bases; junction bases not matched to a gene: 6. CDR3 sequence reads: CASSQDWSGGITGELFF. The CDR3 nucleotides read TGTGCCAGCAGCCAAGATTGGAGCGGGGGGATCACCGGGGAGCTGTTTTTT.

The V and J genes are TRBV5-6 and TRBJ1-4; 9 nucleotides line up with TRBD1. Germline assignment: CDR1 SGHDT and CDR2 YYEEEE. This CDR3 has 16 residues. Unmatched junction bases numbered 9, after V lost 5 bases and J lost 4 bases. In DNA, the CDR3 is TGTGCCAGCAGTTTGACGGGGACAGGGATTAATGAAAAACTGTTTTTT. It yields the protein CASSLTGTGINEKLFF.

This rearrangement joins TRBV2 to TRBJ2-7; D is possibly TRBD1 (5 bases). CDR1 is SNHLY and CDR2 is FYNNEI in the germline V gene. Trimming took off 8 bases at V and 7 bases at J, with 15 bases between the two ends. This CDR3 region has 12 residues. The CDR3 protein is CASCPQVQEQYF. The CDR3 nucleotides read TGTGCCAGCTGCCCACAGGTTCAGGAGCAGTACTTC.

This clone appeared a few times. Other nucleotide sequences from this sample produce the same CDR3. The chain recombines TRBV5-1 with TRBJ1-1; D gene uncertain. Germline-derived CDR1 and CDR2 are SGHRS and YFSETQ. Trimming removed 0 bases from V and 4 bases from J, with 10 bases in between. The CDR3 totals 14 residues. The CDR3 region is CASSLASGGTEAFF. CDR3 sequence (DNA): TGCGCCAGCAGCTTGGCTTCTGGCGGCACTGAAGCTTTCTTT. The full variable domain, completed using reference TRBV5-1 and TRBJ1-1, is KAGVTQTPRYLIKTRGQQVTLSCSPISGHRSVSWYQQTPGQGLQFLFEYFSETQRNKGNFPGRFSGRQFSNSRSEMNVSTLELGDSALYLCASSLASGGTEAFFGQGTRLTVV.

This clone appeared a single time. The chain links TRBV10-3 to TRBJ1-4; unclear D gene. CDR1 ENHRY and CDR2 SYGVKD come from the germline V gene. Trimming cost V 6 bases and J 3 bases, with 8 bases left between them. This CDR3 has 13 residues. This CDR3 reads CAIRVEANEKLFF. The CDR3 coding sequence is TGTGCCATCAGGGTAGAAGCTAATGAAAAACTGTTTTTT.

This clone was seen once. V and J are TRBV18 and TRBJ1-5, with D perhaps matching TRBD1 (6 bases). The CDR3 has 15 residues. V was pared by 1 base and J by 1 base, with 8 bases between. Germline V gives CDR1 KGHSH, CDR2 LQKENI. The CDR3 coding sequence is TGTGCCAGCTCACCACAAGGACAGAGCAATCAGCCCCAGCATTTT. It yields the protein CASSPQGQSNQPQHF.

The chain combines TRBV5-1 with TRBJ2-5, with 7 bases matching TRBD2. The junction had 1 base not matched to a gene; V was cut back by 1 base and J by 4 bases. The V gene's germline CDR1 is SGHRS and CDR2 YFSETQ. The length of the CDR3 is 13 residues. CDR3 nucleotide sequence: TGCGCCAGCAGCTTGAGCGGGGCAGAGACCCAGTACTTC. Residues: CASSLSGAETQYF.

V gene TRBV9 combines with J gene TRBJ2-3; D not certain. Germline loops: CDR1 SGDLS, CDR2 YYNGEE. The CDR3 is 13 amino acids. V was cut by 0 bases and J by 6 bases, with 8 bases left in between. The chain's CDR3 is CASSVATLDTQYF. Written as DNA, the CDR3 is TGTGCCAGCAGCGTAGCCACTCTTGATACGCAGTATTTT.

V is TRBV4-1 and J is TRBJ1-6; D is ambiguous. Germline V CDR1 and CDR2: MGHRA, YSYEKL. Trimming shortened V by 0 bases and J by 9 bases, and 6 bases separated the two germline ends. CDR3 length: 13 residues. The CDR3 spells CASSQEQSSPLHF. DNA for the CDR3: TGCGCCAGCAGCCAAGAACAGAGTTCACCCCTCCACTTT.

The J gene is TRBJ2-5, the V gene TRBV7-3, with 7 bases identical to TRBD2. The CDR3 covers 15 residues. The germline CDR1 and CDR2 sequences are SGHTA and FQGTGA. J was trimmed by 5 bases and V by 0 bases; bases with no gene match: 6. The CDR3 region is CASSLTGRARETQYF. The CDR3 coding sequence is TGTGCCAGCAGCTTAACGGGGAGGGCCCGGGAGACCCAGTACTTC.